Below, 14 T cell receptor beta chains from the same sample are listed, as sequenced in a study of Ad26.COV2.S vaccination and SARS-CoV-2 variants (dated by TCRdb to the early 2020s). This specimen's treatment or condition label, interpreted: roughly 19 received Ad26.COV2.S at low or high dose, single or two shots; about 5 received placebo; per-sample allocation not given. For vaccine and placebo recipients, repertoires were sequenced using samples collected on day 63 after the first injection. Library prep was done by the immunoSEQ multiplex PCR assay. TCRdb retrieved this table from immuneACCESS and kept in-frame rearrangements only. Not all clones are present; in checked studies, unresolved V genes account for under half, and no reason is known for the remainder. Here the sample has some 520,000 clones; 70% to 90% occur a single time. 9.5% to 15% of the sample comes from the top ten. The sample here was peripheral blood, taken in a trial of Ad26.COV2.S vaccine versus placebo. Receptors originate from a person between 18 and 65 years old who received the Ad26.COV2.S COVID-19 vaccine or a placebo.

V is TRBV5-6 and J is TRBJ2-5, with TRBD2 matching 7 bases. The ends lost 0 bases at V and 5 bases at J; junction bases unmatched: 4. The CDR3 contains 14 residues. Germline V gene sequence: CDR1 SGHDT, CDR2 YYEEEE. The DNA of the CDR3 is TGTGCCAGCAGCTTGGGGGGAGGGTTGGAGACCCAGTACTTC. Protein product: CASSLGGGLETQYF.

The chain is built from TRBV12-3 or TRBV12-4 and TRBJ1-5; D remains ambiguous. V lost 5 bases, J lost 11 bases, and 10 bases lay in between. The CDR3 has 11 amino acids. CDR3 amino acids: CASSPGDAQHF. CDR3 DNA: TGTGCCAGCAGTCCCGGCGACGCCCAGCATTTT.

V is TRBV7-9 and J is TRBJ2-3; 8 bases line up with TRBD2. CDR1 is SEHNR and CDR2 is FQNEAQ in the germline V gene (reference sequence). The CDR3 has 15 residues. V lost 5 bases and J lost 6; bases outside the gene matches: 10. The CDR3 DNA follows: TGTGCCAGCAGCCGGGCGGTAGCGGGAACGGATACGCAGTATTTT. Its translation: CASSRAVAGTDTQYF.

The chain links TRBV7-3 to TRBJ2-7, with 10 bases fitting TRBD1. J was trimmed by 1 base and V by 2 bases; bases with no gene match: 2. The CDR3 loop spans 15 amino acids. The germline V gene encodes CDR1 SGHTA and CDR2 FQGTGA. DNA of the CDR3: TGTGCCAGCAGCTTACTGGGACAGGGGTCCTACGAGCAGTACTTC. Residues: CASSLLGQGSYEQYF. The entire variable domain, with the rest obtained from reference TRBV7-3 and TRBJ2-7, is as follows: GAGVSQTPSNKVTEKGKYVELRCDPISGHTALYWYRQSLGQGPEFLIYFQGTGAADDSGLPNDRFFAVRPEGSVSTLKIQRTERGDSAVYLCASSLLGQGSYEQYFGPGTRLTVT.

The V gene is TRBV15, the J gene TRBJ2-7; D gene ambiguous. Germline-derived CDR1 and CDR2 are LNHNV and YYDKDF (reference sequence). The CDR3 contains 15 residues. The V end lost 1 base, the J end lost 2 bases, and 12 bases lay between the germline ends. CDR3 loop: CATSRGSRSPYEQYF. The CDR3 region has the DNA TGTGCCACCAGCAGAGGGTCGCGCTCCCCCTACGAGCAGTACTTC.

V gene TRBV5-6 combines with J gene TRBJ2-2; no firm D call. The V and J ends lost 0 bases and 0 bases respectively, with 9 bases between them. The CDR3 spans 16 residues. Germline CDR1 is SGHDT and CDR2 is YYEEEE. The CDR3 region is CASSLVRQANTGELFF. In nucleotides, the CDR3 is TGTGCCAGCAGCTTGGTTCGACAAGCGAACACCGGGGAGCTGTTTTTT.

This clone occurred once. The chain links TRBV7-2 to TRBJ1-5; 10 bases agree with TRBD1. From germline, CDR1 is SGHTA and CDR2 FQGNSA. The CDR3 contains 15 residues. Germline trimming cut 5 bases from V and 3 bases from J; bases unmatched to any gene: 4. DNA for the CDR3: TGTGCCAGCAGCCCAGGGACAGGGGTCAATCAGCCCCAGCATTTT. Protein sequence: CASSPGTGVNQPQHF.

The gene calls are TRBV30 and TRBJ1-6, with TRBD1 identical over 7 bases. V lost 4 bases, J lost 6 bases, and 0 bases stayed unmatched. CDR1 GTSNPN and CDR2 SVGIG come from the germline V gene (reference sequence). This CDR3 is 12 amino acids long. CDR3: CAWTGGNSPLHF. The CDR3, as DNA: TGTGCCTGGACAGGGGGTAATTCACCCCTCCACTTT.

J is TRBJ1-2 and V is TRBV21-1. TRBV21-1 is labeled a pseudogene. The CDR3 runs to 11 residues. The chain's CDR3 is CASSKGRSNTF. The CDR3 DNA sequence: TGTGCCAGCAGCAAGGGCAGGAGCAACACCTTC.

As to this clone: A junction boundary mismatches the germline segment, possibly from a read error. The CDR3 spells CPRWATYRETQYF. The CDR3 bases are TGCCCCCGGTGGGCGACGTACAGAGAGACCCAGTACTTC. V gene TRBV6-4 combines with J gene TRBJ2-5, with D unresolved. Per the germline V gene, CDR1 is MRHNA and CDR2 is SNTAGT. CDR3 length equals 13 residues.

The genes are TRBV6-4 and TRBJ1-1; TRBD1 aligns across 8 bases. The CDR3 consists of 13 residues. V trimming: 5 bases; J trimming: 5 bases; junction bases outside the gene matches: 4. Germline V gene data show CDR1 as MRHNA and CDR2 as SNTAGT. CDR3 loop: CASSPGQATEAFF. CDR3 DNA: TGTGCCAGCAGTCCGGGACAGGCAACTGAAGCTTTCTTT.

This clone occurred a few times. This chain joins TRBV19 and TRBJ1-1; TRBD1 matches at 9 bases. The CDR3 is 16 amino acids. V lost 4 bases to trimming and J lost 3 bases; unmatched junction nucleotides: 9. Germline values: CDR1 LNHDA, CDR2 SQIVND (reference sequence). The CDR3 DNA reads TGTGCCAGTAGTAAACCCCCGGGACAGGGAGACACTGAAGCTTTCTTT. Translating gives CASSKPPGQGDTEAFF.

This clone has only a few counts. The rearrangement joins TRBV10-3 to TRBJ2-2; D remains ambiguous. Germline V gene sequence: CDR1 ENHRY, CDR2 SYGVKD. V shed 6 bases and J shed 1 base, with 0 bases lying between them. CDR3 length equals 11 residues. As DNA, the CDR3 is TGTGCCATCAGGAACACCGGGGAGCTGTTTTTT. Translation: CAIRNTGELFF.

The V gene is TRBV28, the J gene TRBJ1-5; D perhaps matches TRBD1 (5 bases). CDR1 is MDHEN, CDR2 SYDVKM, per germline. The CDR3 totals 14 residues. V lost 4 bases and J lost 4, with 11 bases in between. CDR3 nucleotide sequence: TGTGCCAGCAGTTACGGGACTGAGAATCAGCCCCAGCATTTT. It translates to CASSYGTENQPQHF.